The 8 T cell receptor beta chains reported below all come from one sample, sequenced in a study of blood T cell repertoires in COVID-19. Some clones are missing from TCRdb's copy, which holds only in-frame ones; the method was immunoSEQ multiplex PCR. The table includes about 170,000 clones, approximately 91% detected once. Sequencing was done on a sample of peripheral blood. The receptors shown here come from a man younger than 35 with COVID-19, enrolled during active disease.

CDR3: CASSETRQTGELFF. The CDR3 DNA reads as TGTGCCAGCAGTGAGACCAGACAGACCGGGGAGCTGTTTTTT. V gene TRBV2 combines with J gene TRBJ2-2; D might be TRBD1 (5 bases). CDR3 length: 14 amino acids. V dropped 3 bases and J dropped 5 bases, with 10 bases sitting between them. Germline CDR1 SNHLY, CDR2 FYNNEI.

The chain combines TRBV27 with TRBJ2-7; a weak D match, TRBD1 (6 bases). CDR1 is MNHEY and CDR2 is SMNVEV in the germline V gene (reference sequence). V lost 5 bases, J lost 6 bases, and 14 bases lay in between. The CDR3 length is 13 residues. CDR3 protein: CASSVTGNGEQYF. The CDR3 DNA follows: TGTGCCAGCAGTGTCACAGGGAACGGCGAGCAGTACTTC.

The DNA of the CDR3 is TGTGCCAGCAAAACAGGGTTTGGTAGCTCCTACGAGCAGTACTTC. Translated, it gives CASKTGFGSSYEQYF. The rearrangement joins TRBV27 to TRBJ2-7; perhaps TRBD1 as D (6 bases). Germline V gives CDR1 MNHEY, CDR2 SMNVEV (reference sequence). V was shortened by 7 bases and J by 0 bases, with 16 bases between the two germline ends. This CDR3 has 15 residues.

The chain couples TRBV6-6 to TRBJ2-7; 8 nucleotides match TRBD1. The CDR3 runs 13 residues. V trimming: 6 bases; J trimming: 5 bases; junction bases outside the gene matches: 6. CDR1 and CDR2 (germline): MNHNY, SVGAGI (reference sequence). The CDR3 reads CASSRQGTHEQYF. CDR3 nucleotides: TGTGCCAGCAGCAGACAGGGGACACACGAGCAGTACTTC.

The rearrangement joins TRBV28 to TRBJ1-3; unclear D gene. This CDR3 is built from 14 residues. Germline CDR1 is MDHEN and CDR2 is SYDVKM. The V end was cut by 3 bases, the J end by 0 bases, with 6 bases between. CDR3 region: CASSFGSSGNTIYF. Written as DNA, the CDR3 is TGTGCCAGCAGTTTCGGGAGCTCTGGAAACACCATATATTTT.

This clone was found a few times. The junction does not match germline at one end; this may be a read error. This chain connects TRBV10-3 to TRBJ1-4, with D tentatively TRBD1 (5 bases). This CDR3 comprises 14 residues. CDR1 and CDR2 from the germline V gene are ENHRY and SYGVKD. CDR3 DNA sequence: TGTGCCATCAGTGATATCGGGGGGAATGAAAAACTGCTTTTT. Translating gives CAISDIGGNEKLLF.

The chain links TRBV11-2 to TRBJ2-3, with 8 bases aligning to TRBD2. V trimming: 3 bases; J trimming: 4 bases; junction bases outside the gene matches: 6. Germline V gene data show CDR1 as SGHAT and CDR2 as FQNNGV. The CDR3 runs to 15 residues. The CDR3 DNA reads TGTGCCAGCAGCTTCCGGGGGGGTCCCCCAGATACGCAGTATTTT. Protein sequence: CASSFRGGPPDTQYF.

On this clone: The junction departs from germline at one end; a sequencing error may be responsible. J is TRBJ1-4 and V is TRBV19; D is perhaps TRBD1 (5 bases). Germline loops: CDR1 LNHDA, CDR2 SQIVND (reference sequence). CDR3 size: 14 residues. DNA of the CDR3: TGTGCCAGTAGTATCAGGGATTCGAACGAAAAACTGCTTTTT. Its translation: CASSIRDSNEKLLF.